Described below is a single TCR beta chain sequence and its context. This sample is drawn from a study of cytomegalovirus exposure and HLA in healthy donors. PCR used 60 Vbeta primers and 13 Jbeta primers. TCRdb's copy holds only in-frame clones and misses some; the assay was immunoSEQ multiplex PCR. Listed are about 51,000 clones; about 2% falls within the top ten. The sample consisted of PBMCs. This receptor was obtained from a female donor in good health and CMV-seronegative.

The DNA for the CDR3 is TGTGCCAGCAGTTGGACAGGGAACACTGAAGCTTTCTTT. Its translation is CASSWTGNTEAFF. The genes are TRBV27 and TRBJ1-1; TRBD1 matches 7 bases. The V segment lost 4 bases and the J segment 1 base; nucleotides outside the gene matches: 0. The CDR3 contains 13 residues. Germline-derived CDR1 and CDR2 are MNHEY and SMNVEV (reference sequence).